These T cell receptor beta chains were read from a single sample in a study of blood T cell repertoires in COVID-19. Measured with immunoSEQ multiplex PCR; TCRdb has only the in-frame clones, and not every one. The table has 200,000 to 250,000 clones, approximately 85% seen once. Sequenced input: PBMCs or T cells enriched from blood (not recorded which). Receptors originate from a woman between 45 and 65 years old who had recovered from COVID-19. Each CDR3 is given without its conserved first and last residue. The order of the fields is V gene, J gene, CDR3 protein.

V: TRBV6-2/TRBV6-3; J: TRBJ2-1; CDR3: ASSYSGSGYNEQF
V: TRBV6-5; J: TRBJ2-4; CDR3: ASSYSTTEAKNIQY
V: TRBV6-6; J: TRBJ2-7; CDR3: ASSTTGTGGGEQY
V: TRBV9; J: TRBJ2-2; CDR3: ASSAGHGGGELF
V: TRBV7-2; J: TRBJ2-1; CDR3: ASSLVYGSYNEQF
V: TRBV4-1; J: TRBJ2-1; CDR3: ASSRVYMGQGFGNEQF
V: TRBV11-2; J: TRBJ1-1; CDR3: ASSLDFRTEAF
V: TRBV19; J: TRBJ2-5; CDR3: ASSMGQGWETQY
V: TRBV19; J: TRBJ1-2; CDR3: ASSADRVGGYT
V: TRBV5-1; J: TRBJ2-3; CDR3: ASSLGGRTDTQY
V: TRBV5-1; J: TRBJ2-5; CDR3: ASSLVGQTPTKTQY
V: TRBV19; J: TRBJ2-7; CDR3: ASSKGLAGEREQY
V: TRBV7-2; J: TRBJ2-5; CDR3: ASRAFSGGAVETQY
V: TRBV7-3; J: TRBJ2-1; CDR3: ASSLLGGGYNEQF
V: TRBV24-1; J: TRBJ2-7; CDR3: AKRGGRAREQY
V: TRBV5-6; J: TRBJ2-7; CDR3: ASSPISGRGFEQY
V: TRBV29-1; J: TRBJ1-1; CDR3: SVITGTVNTEAF
V: TRBV4-3; J: TRBJ2-5; CDR3: ASSPNGWVGETQY
V: TRBV4-1; J: TRBJ2-1; CDR3: ASSPRLAGGLNEQF
V: TRBV2; J: TRBJ2-3; CDR3: ASLPGLAGVTDTQY
V: TRBV7-9; J: TRBJ2-5; CDR3: ASSSGTGQETQY
V: TRBV6-4; J: TRBJ2-3; CDR3: ASSEGTSGDTQY
V: TRBV6-5; J: TRBJ1-2; CDR3: ASRPPGTLYGYT
V: TRBV6-5; J: TRBJ1-1; CDR3: ASSFYSGGTEAF
V: TRBV7-9; J: TRBJ1-3; CDR3: ASSLEGGSGNTIY
V: TRBV12-3/TRBV12-4; J: TRBJ2-7; CDR3: ASSPGTMAEQY
V: TRBV4-1; J: TRBJ1-1; CDR3: ASSQVSAEAF
V: TRBV7-8; J: TRBJ1-2; CDR3: AWGGQYGYT
V: TRBV4-1; J: TRBJ2-3; CDR3: ASSQSGQTSTDTQY
V: TRBV2; J: TRBJ2-5; CDR3: ASSETGKETQY
V: TRBV11-3; J: TRBJ2-3; CDR3: ASRIGGTDTQY